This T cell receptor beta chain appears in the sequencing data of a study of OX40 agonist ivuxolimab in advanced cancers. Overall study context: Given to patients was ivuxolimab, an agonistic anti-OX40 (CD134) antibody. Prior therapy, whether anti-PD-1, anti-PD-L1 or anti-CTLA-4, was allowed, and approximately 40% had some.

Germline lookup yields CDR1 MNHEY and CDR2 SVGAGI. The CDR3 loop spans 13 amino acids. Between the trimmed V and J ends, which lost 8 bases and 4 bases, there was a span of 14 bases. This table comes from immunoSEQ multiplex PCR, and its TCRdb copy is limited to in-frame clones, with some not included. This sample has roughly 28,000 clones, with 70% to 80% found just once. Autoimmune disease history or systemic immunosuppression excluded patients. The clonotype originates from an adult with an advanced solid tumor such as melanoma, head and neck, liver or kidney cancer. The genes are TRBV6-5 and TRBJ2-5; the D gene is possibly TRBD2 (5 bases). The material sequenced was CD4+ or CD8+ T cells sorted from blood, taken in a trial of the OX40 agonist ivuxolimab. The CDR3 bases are TGTGCCAGCCGTCCCGGAGGCGGAGAGACCCAGTACTTC. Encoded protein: CASRPGGGETQYF.